The T cell receptor beta chain described here comes from a study of PD-1 blockade in classical Hodgkin lymphoma. Broader study findings: Repertoires differed for reasons still undefined, possibly disease activity or prior therapy. Whoever responded completely had baseline diversity much like that seen in newly diagnosed patients.

With regard to this clone: Its specificity is not known.

The CDR3 covers 16 residues. V lost 2 bases and J lost 5; bases outside the gene matches: 10. Germline V gene lookup returns CDR1 MDHEN and CDR2 SYDVKM. Method: immunoSEQ multiplex PCR; TCRdb's copy keeps in-frame clones and lacks some. The table has 20,000 to 30,000 clones, roughly 80% seen once. All patients experienced relapse after autologous stem cell transplantation, and brentuximab vedotin exposure was variable. The material sequenced was peripheral blood mononuclear cells (PBMCs), taken before the second cycle of nivolumab. This TCR came from a human donor with classical Hodgkin lymphoma. The rearrangement links TRBV28 to TRBJ2-7; 9 nucleotides agree with TRBD1. CDR3 nucleotides: TGTGCCAGCAGTTTAAGTAGCCGACAGGGGGAGGACGAGCAGTACTTC. It translates to CASSLSSRQGEDEQYF.